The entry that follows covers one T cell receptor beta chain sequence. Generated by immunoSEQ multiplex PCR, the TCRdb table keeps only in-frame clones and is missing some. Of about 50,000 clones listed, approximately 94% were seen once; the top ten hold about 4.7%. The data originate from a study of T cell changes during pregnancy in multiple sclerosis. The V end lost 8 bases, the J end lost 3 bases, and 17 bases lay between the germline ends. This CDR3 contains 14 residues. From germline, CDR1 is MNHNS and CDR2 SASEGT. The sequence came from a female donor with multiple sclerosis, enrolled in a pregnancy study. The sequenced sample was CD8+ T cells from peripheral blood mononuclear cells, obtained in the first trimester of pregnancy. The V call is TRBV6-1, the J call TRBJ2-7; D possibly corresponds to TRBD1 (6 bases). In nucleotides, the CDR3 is TGTGCCAGCGGACCGGACAGTTTAAGCTACGAGCAGTACTTC. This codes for CASGPDSLSYEQYF.